This TCR beta chain was identified during a study of cytomegalovirus exposure and HLA in healthy donors. The junction had 6 bases not matched to a gene; V was cut back by 4 bases and J by 1 base. From germline, CDR1 is MGHRA and CDR2 YSYEKL. This CDR3 spans 16 amino acids. The PCR made use of 60 Vbeta and 13 Jbeta primers. Using immunoSEQ multiplex PCR, the repertoire was profiled, and TCRdb retains in-frame clones only, with some absent. Its table records about 77,000 clones. Sequencing was done on a sample of PBMCs. The TCR was taken from a man aged 45-60 years in good health and CMV-seropositive. V gene TRBV4-1 combines with J gene TRBJ2-2; the match to TRBD2 covers 7 bases. In DNA, the CDR3 is TGCGCCAGCAGCCGCTGGGGCGGGGGGAACACCGGGGAGCTGTTTTTT. It translates to CASSRWGGGNTGELFF.